This TCR beta chain is drawn from a study of blood T cell repertoires in COVID-19. Generated by immunoSEQ multiplex PCR, the TCRdb table keeps only in-frame clones and is missing some. Of around 340,000 clones in the sample, 88% are singletons; the top ten hold approximately 0.93%. Concerning this clone: The junction departs from the called germline gene at one end, perhaps through a read error.

This CDR3 comprises 15 residues. Germline-derived CDR1 and CDR2 are SEHNR and FQNEAQ (reference sequence). Specimen: PBMCs or T cells enriched from blood (not recorded which). The J gene is TRBJ1-2, the V gene TRBV7-9; 9 bases map to TRBD1. This TCR was sampled from a woman between 25 and 40 years old who had been exposed to COVID-19. The CDR3 sequence: CASSLGQGTTYGYTF. The CDR3 DNA reads TGTGCCAGCAGTTTAGGACAGGGGACTACCTATGGCTACACCTTC. The complete variable domain, with remaining parts taken from reference TRBV7-9 and TRBJ1-2, reads DTGVSQNPRHKITKRGQNVTFRCDPISEHNRLYWYRQTLGQGPEFLTYFQNEAQLEKSRLLSDRFSAERPKGSFSTLEIQRTEQGDSAMYLCASSLGQGTTYGYTFGSGTRLTVV.